These T cell receptor beta chains were read from a single sample in a study of technical replicates of blood from a few donors. Here immunoSEQ multiplex PCR was the method, and the copy in TCRdb shows in-frame clones only, minus some. This sample carries some 91,000 clones, roughly 95% of them seen once, and the ten largest clones take 0.2% to 0.25%. The source material was T cells isolated from PBMCs. The receptors were sampled from a human donor in good health. The CDR3 runs from the conserved cysteine through the conserved F or W. A D gene is named only where the DNA matches it firmly.

d_gene,j_gene,v_gene,CDR3aa,CDR3nt
TRBD1,TRBJ2-1,TRBV28,CASPPTGGPYNEQFF,TGTGCCAGCCCACCGACAGGGGGCCCCTACAATGAGCAGTTCTTC
.,TRBJ2-3,TRBV29-1,CSVEGWGYRDGTDTQYF,TGCAGCGTTGAAGGATGGGGGTACAGGGATGGGACAGATACGCAGTATTTT
.,TRBJ1-3,TRBV30,CAWIPGLTSGNTIYF,TGTGCCTGGATTCCGGGACTAACCTCTGGAAACACCATATATTTT
TRBD2,TRBJ2-1,TRBV19,CASSIVLAEDQFF,TGTGCCAGTAGTATAGTTCTAGCGGAGGACCAGTTCTTC
.,TRBJ2-7,TRBV4-1,CASSQIPSGAYEQYF,TGCGCCAGCAGCCAAATCCCTTCGGGGGCCTACGAGCAGTACTTC
TRBD2,TRBJ2-5,TRBV5-1,CASSSSGRAVETQYF,TGCGCCAGCAGCTCTAGCGGGAGGGCCGTGGAGACCCAGTACTTC
TRBD1,TRBJ2-7,TRBV10-1,CASSESTGGYEQYF,TGCGCCAGCAGTGAGTCCACAGGGGGCTACGAGCAGTACTTC
.,TRBJ2-2,TRBV5-8,CASRGLVANTGELFF,TGTGCCAGCAGGGGCTTAGTGGCTAACACCGGGGAGCTGTTTTTT
.,TRBJ1-1,TRBV30,CAWSVGHGNTEAFF,TGTGCCTGGAGTGTCGGACACGGGAACACTGAAGCTTTCTTT
TRBD2,TRBJ2-3,TRBV19,CASSTSGGADTQYF,TGTGCCAGTAGTACTAGCGGGGGGGCAGATACGCAGTATTTT